This T cell receptor beta chain was profiled in a study of T cell responses to AZD1222 COVID-19 vaccine. For this clone: The antigen is undetermined.

General study results and limits: Baseline seropositivity characterized only six or seven AZD1222 recipients. Unmutated variant regions reportedly attract nearly half of all spike-specific TCRs. All repertoire sampling was performed exclusively after the peak T cell response. Spike-specific TCR breadth and depth grew following two AZD1222 doses.

Here immunoSEQ multiplex PCR was the method, and the copy in TCRdb shows in-frame clones only, minus some. The table shows about 81,000 clones, with roughly nine tenths occurring only once. The sequences come from peripheral blood, collected on day 0 of AZD1222 vaccination. The TCR sequence derives from an adult in good health.

The CDR3 coding sequence is TGTGCCAGCAGCCCCGGGACGGCTGGAAACACCATATATTTT. Its translation: CASSPGTAGNTIYF. The chain uses TRBV7-9 and TRBJ1-3, with a possible D match to TRBD1 (5 bases). V was trimmed by 5 bases and J by 2 bases, leaving 10 bases between them. This CDR3 has 14 residues. CDR1 is SEHNR, CDR2 FQNEAQ, per germline (reference sequence).